Listed below are T cell receptor beta chains from one sample, sequenced in a study of blood T cells in healthy people across ages. TCRdb itself ran the 5' RACE reads through MiXCR, one entry per CDR3 protein. The sample lists around 2 million distinct CDR3 sequences, 35% to 50% occurring once. The source material was blood. Receptors were obtained from a human donor in good health. Each CDR3 is given with its conserved first and last residue. A D gene is named only where the DNA matches it firmly. Not every row has a clone size; where given, it reads once, few, many or a size class.

CDR3 protein: CASSLIGGSGANVLTF
CDR3 DNA: TGTGCCAGCAGTTTAATCGGAGGTTCTGGGGCCAACGTCCTGACTTTC
J gene: TRBJ2-6
D gene: -
V gene: TRBV12-3/TRBV12-4
clone size: many

CDR3 protein: CASSLGGGLPDEQFF
CDR3 DNA: TGTGCCAGCAGCTTAGGGGGGGGTTTGCCCGATGAGCAGTTCTTC
J gene: TRBJ2-1
D gene: TRBD2
V gene: TRBV7-3
clone size: -

CDR3 protein: CASSYPPRQTSYGYTF
CDR3 DNA: TGTGCCAGCAGTTACCCTCCTCGACAGACCTCCTATGGCTACACCTTC
J gene: TRBJ1-2
D gene: -
V gene: TRBV6-2/TRBV6-3
clone size: -

CDR3 protein: CASSPNPGQQETQYF
CDR3 DNA: TGCGCCAGCAGCCCCAACCCGGGACAGCAAGAGACCCAGTACTTC
J gene: TRBJ2-5
D gene: TRBD1
V gene: TRBV5-1
clone size: -

CDR3 protein: CASSLPLVPANYGYTF
CDR3 DNA: TGTGCCAGCAGCTTACCCCTCGTGCCAGCTAACTATGGCTACACCTTC
J gene: TRBJ1-2
D gene: -
V gene: TRBV28
clone size: -

CDR3 protein: CASSGRGGATDTQYF
CDR3 DNA: TGCGCCAGCAGCGGAAGGGGGGGGGCGACAGATACGCAGTATTTT
J gene: TRBJ2-3
D gene: -
V gene: TRBV5-1
clone size: once

CDR3 protein: CASGVAGGGNEQFF
CDR3 DNA: TGTGCCAGCGGAGTAGCGGGGGGTGGAAATGAGCAGTTCTTC
J gene: TRBJ2-1
D gene: TRBD2
V gene: TRBV12-3/TRBV12-4
clone size: few

CDR3 protein: CASSSPRDIYGYTF
CDR3 DNA: TGTGCCAGCAGTTCTCCTCGGGACATCTATGGCTACACCTTC
J gene: TRBJ1-2
D gene: -
V gene: TRBV6-5
clone size: few

CDR3 protein: CASSQGGDSPLHF
CDR3 DNA: TGTGCCAGCAGCCAAGGGGGAGATTCACCCCTCCACTTT
J gene: TRBJ1-6
D gene: -
V gene: TRBV3-1
clone size: once

CDR3 protein: CASSLLQTPGTYEQYF
CDR3 DNA: TGTGCCAGCAGCCTCCTCCAGACACCGGGAACCTACGAGCAGTACTTC
J gene: TRBJ2-7
D gene: -
V gene: TRBV4-2
clone size: few

CDR3 protein: CASSQTADRYNEQFF
CDR3 DNA: TGTGCCAGCAGCCAGACAGCGGACAGATACAATGAGCAGTTCTTC
J gene: TRBJ2-1
D gene: -
V gene: TRBV4-2
clone size: -

CDR3 protein: CAISGTETYGYTF
CDR3 DNA: TGTGCCATCAGTGGAACGGAAACCTATGGCTACACCTTC
J gene: TRBJ1-2
D gene: -
V gene: TRBV10-3
clone size: few

CDR3 protein: CASSQGLGGTFTYEQYF
CDR3 DNA: TGTGCCAGCAGCCAAGGGTTGGGGGGGACTTTCACCTACGAGCAGTACTTC
J gene: TRBJ2-7
D gene: TRBD2
V gene: TRBV4-2
clone size: once

CDR3 protein: CASSLVLGTGYTF
CDR3 DNA: TGTGCCAGCAGCTTAGTCTTGGGGACGGGCTACACCTTC
J gene: TRBJ1-2
D gene: -
V gene: TRBV11-2
clone size: -

CDR3 protein: CASSQTGIQYF
CDR3 DNA: TGTGCCAGCAGTCAAACAGGGATTCAGTACTTC
J gene: TRBJ2-4
D gene: -
V gene: TRBV7-2
clone size: few

CDR3 protein: CASSYSLAVQETQYF
CDR3 DNA: TGTGCCAGCAGTTACTCGTTAGCGGTCCAAGAGACCCAGTACTTC
J gene: TRBJ2-5
D gene: -
V gene: TRBV6-5
clone size: -

CDR3 protein: CATSGRQNFNTEAFF
CDR3 DNA: TGTGCCACCAGCGGACGACAGAATTTTAACACTGAAGCTTTCTTT
J gene: TRBJ1-1
D gene: -
V gene: TRBV15
clone size: -

CDR3 protein: CAISEDRPNNQPQHF
CDR3 DNA: TGTGCCATCAGTGAGGACCGCCCTAACAATCAGCCCCAGCATTTT
J gene: TRBJ1-5
D gene: -
V gene: TRBV10-3
clone size: -

CDR3 protein: CSARDRGGRTKNIQYF
CDR3 DNA: TGCAGTGCTAGAGATAGGGGGGGGCGAACCAAAAACATTCAGTACTTC
J gene: TRBJ2-4
D gene: -
V gene: TRBV20-1
clone size: -

CDR3 protein: CASTKAQGTYEQYF
CDR3 DNA: TGTGCCAGCACCAAAGCCCAAGGTACCTACGAGCAGTACTTC
J gene: TRBJ2-7
D gene: -
V gene: TRBV12-3/TRBV12-4
clone size: few

CDR3 protein: CASSQDYVSEGPDTQYF
CDR3 DNA: TGCGCCAGCAGCCAAGATTACGTCAGCGAGGGTCCAGATACGCAGTATTTT
J gene: TRBJ2-3
D gene: -
V gene: TRBV4-3
clone size: -

CDR3 protein: CASRTTGANTEAFF
CDR3 DNA: TGTGCCAGCAGGACGACAGGGGCGAACACTGAAGCTTTCTTT
J gene: TRBJ1-1
D gene: TRBD1
V gene: TRBV12-3/TRBV12-4
clone size: -

CDR3 protein: CARRSGGAGYWGEAFF
CDR3 DNA: TGTGCCCGGAGGTCGGGAGGCGCAGGGTATTGGGGTGAAGCTTTCTTT
J gene: TRBJ1-1
D gene: -
V gene: TRBV30
clone size: -

CDR3 protein: CSVDGAGTYNEQFF
CDR3 DNA: TGCAGCGTTGATGGGGCAGGGACCTACAATGAGCAGTTCTTC
J gene: TRBJ2-1
D gene: -
V gene: TRBV29-1
clone size: -

CDR3 protein: CASMYQETQYF
CDR3 DNA: TGTGCCAGCATGTACCAAGAGACCCAGTACTTC
J gene: TRBJ2-5
D gene: -
V gene: TRBV2
clone size: -

CDR3 protein: CSARDQGNGIGYGYTF
CDR3 DNA: TGCAGTGCTAGAGATCAAGGAAACGGTATAGGTTATGGCTACACCTTC
J gene: TRBJ1-2
D gene: -
V gene: TRBV20-1
clone size: -

CDR3 protein: CSVVRQRDTEAFF
CDR3 DNA: TGCAGCGTTGTACGTCAGAGGGACACTGAAGCTTTCTTT
J gene: TRBJ1-1
D gene: -
V gene: TRBV29-1
clone size: -

CDR3 protein: CASSIPQGAGELFF
CDR3 DNA: TGTGCCAGTAGTATTCCACAGGGGGCGGGGGAGCTGTTTTTT
J gene: TRBJ2-2
D gene: TRBD1
V gene: TRBV19
clone size: -

CDR3 protein: CASSQVDSDPQETQYF
CDR3 DNA: TGTGCCAGCAGCCAAGTAGACAGTGATCCCCAAGAGACCCAGTACTTC
J gene: TRBJ2-5
D gene: -
V gene: TRBV4-2
clone size: -

CDR3 protein: CASSSTHGTAGELFF
CDR3 DNA: TGTGCCAGCAGCTCAACCCACGGGACAGCCGGGGAGCTGTTTTTT
J gene: TRBJ2-2
D gene: TRBD1
V gene: TRBV7-3
clone size: -

CDR3 protein: CASSLLGGAGQETQYF
CDR3 DNA: TGTGCCAGCAGTTTGCTGGGGGGGGCCGGCCAAGAGACCCAGTACTTC
J gene: TRBJ2-5
D gene: -
V gene: TRBV12-3/TRBV12-4
clone size: -

CDR3 protein: CSASRLSRGYTF
CDR3 DNA: TGCAGTGCTAGCCGCCTTTCGCGAGGCTACACCTTC
J gene: TRBJ1-2
D gene: -
V gene: TRBV20-1
clone size: -

CDR3 protein: CASSAARNNYGYTF
CDR3 DNA: TGTGCCAGCAGTGCGGCGCGGAACAACTACGGCTACACCTTC
J gene: TRBJ1-2
D gene: -
V gene: TRBV2
clone size: -

CDR3 protein: CASSFQRAGDGYTF
CDR3 DNA: TGCGCCAGCAGCTTTCAAAGGGCCGGTGATGGCTACACCTTC
J gene: TRBJ1-2
D gene: -
V gene: TRBV5-1
clone size: -

CDR3 protein: CASSHHRGQGTEAFF
CDR3 DNA: TGCGCCAGCAGCCACCACAGGGGGCAAGGCACTGAAGCTTTCTTT
J gene: TRBJ1-1
D gene: TRBD1
V gene: TRBV4-3
clone size: -

CDR3 protein: CAITKEGGTREAFF
CDR3 DNA: TGTGCCATCACCAAAGAGGGGGGGACCCGTGAAGCTTTCTTT
J gene: TRBJ1-1
D gene: -
V gene: TRBV10-3
clone size: -

CDR3 protein: CASSFRRTYEQYF
CDR3 DNA: TGTGCCAGCAGCTTCAGGAGAACCTACGAGCAGTACTTC
J gene: TRBJ2-7
D gene: -
V gene: TRBV7-6
clone size: many

CDR3 protein: CASSSVRGTGAYGYTF
CDR3 DNA: TGTGCCAGCAGCTCAGTTAGGGGGACAGGGGCCTATGGCTACACCTTC
J gene: TRBJ1-2
D gene: TRBD1
V gene: TRBV7-2
clone size: few

CDR3 protein: CASSLWAPGRHMNTEAFF
CDR3 DNA: TGCGCCAGCAGCTTGTGGGCACCGGGACGTCATATGAACACTGAAGCTTTCTTT
J gene: TRBJ1-1
D gene: -
V gene: TRBV5-1
clone size: -

CDR3 protein: CASSLRTAEETQYF
CDR3 DNA: TGCGCCAGCAGCTTACGGACTGCTGAAGAGACCCAGTACTTC
J gene: TRBJ2-5
D gene: -
V gene: TRBV5-1
clone size: few

CDR3 protein: CASSFYREDEQFF
CDR3 DNA: TGCGCCAGCAGCTTTTATAGGGAGGATGAGCAGTTCTTC
J gene: TRBJ2-1
D gene: -
V gene: TRBV5-1
clone size: -

CDR3 protein: CASTPLAGQKNNEQFF
CDR3 DNA: TGTGCCAGCACCCCCTTGGCGGGACAGAAAAACAATGAGCAGTTCTTC
J gene: TRBJ2-1
D gene: -
V gene: TRBV27
clone size: -

CDR3 protein: CSARETGTSDGYTF
CDR3 DNA: TGCAGTGCTAGAGAGACCGGGACATCAGATGGCTACACCTTC
J gene: TRBJ1-2
D gene: -
V gene: TRBV20-1
clone size: -

CDR3 protein: CASSLAGGLETQYF
CDR3 DNA: TGTGCCAGCAGCTTAGCGGGGGGGCTGGAGACCCAGTACTTC
J gene: TRBJ2-5
D gene: TRBD2
V gene: TRBV6-5
clone size: many

CDR3 protein: CASRLGTRGTDTQYF
CDR3 DNA: TGTGCCAGCAGGTTGGGGACCAGGGGCACAGATACGCAGTATTTT
J gene: TRBJ2-3
D gene: -
V gene: TRBV9
clone size: -

CDR3 protein: CASSQTGPRFYNEQFF
CDR3 DNA: TGCGCCAGCAGCCAGACAGGCCCCAGGTTCTACAATGAGCAGTTCTTC
J gene: TRBJ2-1
D gene: -
V gene: TRBV4-1
clone size: few

CDR3 protein: CATLRGRDTEAFF
CDR3 DNA: TGTGCCACCCTAAGGGGGCGCGACACTGAAGCTTTCTTT
J gene: TRBJ1-1
D gene: TRBD1
V gene: TRBV6-2/TRBV6-3
clone size: -

CDR3 protein: CSASRTVTDTQYF
CDR3 DNA: TGCAGTGCTAGTAGGACGGTCACAGATACGCAGTATTTT
J gene: TRBJ2-3
D gene: -
V gene: TRBV20-1
clone size: few

CDR3 protein: CASSQGSAGRFNEQFF
CDR3 DNA: TGCGCCAGCAGCCAAGGGTCGGCAGGGAGGTTCAATGAGCAGTTCTTC
J gene: TRBJ2-1
D gene: -
V gene: TRBV4-1
clone size: -

CDR3 protein: CSVGGSSYEQYF
CDR3 DNA: TGCAGCGTTGGCGGGAGCTCCTACGAGCAGTACTTC
J gene: TRBJ2-7
D gene: TRBD2
V gene: TRBV29-1
clone size: many

CDR3 protein: CASSRVSGGYTF
CDR3 DNA: TGTGCCAGCAGCAGGGTTAGCGGTGGCTACACCTTC
J gene: TRBJ1-2
D gene: -
V gene: TRBV13
clone size: -

CDR3 protein: CASSYTGSDTQYF
CDR3 DNA: TGTGCCAGCAGTTATACAGGGTCCGATACGCAGTATTTT
J gene: TRBJ2-3
D gene: -
V gene: TRBV28
clone size: -

CDR3 protein: CASSVRDGGYEQYF
CDR3 DNA: TGTGCCAGCAGCGTCAGGGACGGGGGCTACGAGCAGTACTTC
J gene: TRBJ2-7
D gene: -
V gene: TRBV9
clone size: -

CDR3 protein: CASSMGALYNEQFF
CDR3 DNA: TGTGCCAGCTCTATGGGGGCTTTATACAATGAGCAGTTCTTC
J gene: TRBJ2-1
D gene: -
V gene: TRBV4-2
clone size: -

CDR3 protein: CASTKEGTSGGDTQYF
CDR3 DNA: TGCGCCAGCACCAAAGAGGGGACTAGCGGAGGAGATACGCAGTATTTT
J gene: TRBJ2-3
D gene: TRBD2
V gene: TRBV5-1
clone size: -

CDR3 protein: CASSLSPFGLAVTDTQYF
CDR3 DNA: TGTGCCAGCAGCTTAAGTCCCTTCGGACTAGCGGTCACAGATACGCAGTATTTT
J gene: TRBJ2-3
D gene: TRBD2
V gene: TRBV7-3
clone size: few

CDR3 protein: CSARRTSGGPEQYF
CDR3 DNA: TGCAGTGCTAGAAGAACTAGCGGGGGTCCCGAGCAGTACTTC
J gene: TRBJ2-7
D gene: TRBD2
V gene: TRBV20-1
clone size: -

CDR3 protein: CASSLGSNPGYEQYF
CDR3 DNA: TGTGCCAGCAGCTTAGGATCTAACCCGGGTTACGAGCAGTACTTC
J gene: TRBJ2-7
D gene: -
V gene: TRBV7-8
clone size: -

CDR3 protein: CASSSGRSSYGQYF
CDR3 DNA: TGTGCCAGCAGCTCCGGGAGAAGCTCCTACGGGCAGTACTTC
J gene: TRBJ2-7
D gene: -
V gene: TRBV11-3
clone size: -